These 11 T cell receptor beta chains came from one sample sequenced in a study of sequential checkpoint blockade in melanoma. TCRdb's table, derived via immunoSEQ multiplex PCR, lists solely in-frame clones and lacks some. The data show about 8,000 clones, 50% to 60% seen once. Specified treatment: randomized to nivolumab then ipilimumab (arm A) or the reverse (arm B). The sample consisted of CD8+ T cells sorted from blood (inferred from file names), taken from a patient given nivolumab and ipilimumab in sequence. The source is a human donor with melanoma.

The chain is built from TRBV7-9 and TRBJ1-1; D perhaps matches TRBD1 (5 bases). The germline V gene encodes CDR1 SEHNR and CDR2 FQNEAQ (reference sequence). V dropped 7 bases and J dropped 6 bases, with 15 bases sitting between them. This CDR3 has 13 amino acids. Here the CDR3 DNA reads TGTGCCAGCACAGGGTTGATCCTTTCTGAAGCTTTCTTT. Translating gives CASTGLILSEAFF.

The V call is TRBV28, the J call TRBJ1-6, with a weak D call TRBD1 (5 bases). Germline V lookup: CDR1 MDHEN, CDR2 SYDVKM. CDR3 length: 13 amino acids. Trimming took 7 bases from V and 7 from J, leaving 11 bases between them. CDR3 in amino acids: CASIRGTNSPLHF. The CDR3 region has the DNA TGTGCCAGCATAAGGGGCACCAATTCACCCCTCCACTTT.

This clone turned up a few times. The CDR3 sequence is CASSLWPGNQPQHF. CDR3 coding DNA: TGTGCCAGCAGCTTGTGGCCAGGGAATCAGCCCCAGCATTTT. The genes are TRBV5-6 and TRBJ1-5, with D possibly matching TRBD1 (5 bases). Per germline, CDR1 SGHDT and CDR2 YYEEEE. The ends were cut back, 1 base at V and 4 bases at J, with 9 bases in the middle. This CDR3 spans 14 amino acids.

The genes are TRBV7-6 and TRBJ2-7; D is possibly TRBD1 (5 bases). Germline assignment: CDR1 SGHVS and CDR2 FNYEAQ. This CDR3 spans 13 amino acids. V was clipped by 3 bases and J by 2 bases, with 8 bases between them. The CDR3 DNA reads TGTGCCAGCAGCTTGCAGGGAACCTACGAGCAGTACTTC. As protein: CASSLQGTYEQYF. Supplemented by reference TRBV7-6 and TRBJ2-7, the full variable domain reads GAGVSQSPRYKVTKRGQDVALRCDPISGHVSLYWYRQALGQGPEFLTYFNYEAQQDKSGLPNDRFSAERPEGSISTLTIQRTEQRDSAMYRCASSLQGTYEQYFGPGTRLTVT.

The rearrangement links TRBV6-5 to TRBJ2-7; D remains unclear. The germline V gene encodes CDR1 MNHEY and CDR2 SVGAGI. This CDR3 spans 12 amino acids. Trimming stripped 0 bases from V and 5 bases from J, with 5 bases between. CDR3 DNA: TGTGCCAGCAGTTACTCGTCCGACGAGCAGTACTTC. Its translation is CASSYSSDEQYF.

The V call is TRBV5-6, the J call TRBJ2-7; 7 positions agree with TRBD1. Per the germline V gene, CDR1 is SGHDT and CDR2 is YYEEEE. The CDR3 runs 16 residues. V was clipped by 4 bases and J by 5 bases; unmatched bases: 15. The CDR3 loop reads CASSLLHRGSQDEQYF. The CDR3 bases are TGTGCCAGCAGCCTCCTCCACAGGGGAAGTCAAGACGAGCAGTACTTC.

By share, this clone ranks as medium-sized. V is TRBV15 and J is TRBJ1-2; tentative D call: TRBD1 (6 bases). Deletions cut 3 bases from V and 9 bases from J, with 14 bases between. Germline V lookup: CDR1 LNHNV, CDR2 YYDKDF (reference sequence). The CDR3 length is 13 residues. The CDR3 is CATSSGQRGSYTF. The CDR3 coding sequence is TGTGCCACCAGCAGCGGACAGAGGGGGAGCTACACCTTC.

In the case of this clone: This likely traces to a read error, being one base from a far larger clone. The same CDR3 arises from other DNA sequences in this sample as well. The chain recombines TRBV5-4 with TRBJ2-7, with 10 bases matching TRBD1. Germline CDR1 reads SGHNT; CDR2 reads YYREEE (reference sequence). This CDR3 contains 15 residues. The V segment lost 4 bases and the J segment 4 bases; nucleotides outside the gene matches: 8. The DNA for the CDR3 is TGTGCCAGCAGCCAAGAGAGGACAGGGGGTTACGAGCAGTACTTC. Amino acid sequence: CASSQERTGGYEQYF.

This clone came up a few times. The rearrangement uses TRBV7-9 and TRBJ2-7; possible D gene TRBD2, 5 bases. With 3 bases removed from V and 6 bases from J, the gap between germline ends came to 12 bases. The CDR3 runs 13 residues. Germline V gene data show CDR1 as SEHNR and CDR2 as FQNEAQ (reference sequence). This CDR3 is CASSLVSEGEQYF. Here the CDR3 DNA reads TGTGCCAGCAGCTTGGTCTCCGAGGGCGAGCAGTACTTC. The full variable domain, rest sourced from reference TRBV7-9 and TRBJ2-7, is DTGVSQNPRHKITKRGQNVTFRCDPISEHNRLYWYRQTLGQGPEFLTYFQNEAQLEKSRLLSDRFSAERPKGSFSTLEIQRTEQGDSAMYLCASSLVSEGEQYFGPGTRLTVT.

This chain uses TRBV20-1 with TRBJ1-2; no firm D call. Germline V lookup: CDR1 DFQATT, CDR2 SNEGSKA (reference sequence). V dropped 7 bases and J dropped 1 base, with 7 bases sitting between them. The CDR3 totals 11 residues. CDR3 in DNA: TGCAGTGTTGCAGATAACTATGGCTACACCTTC. Residues: CSVADNYGYTF.

The chain couples TRBV5-1 to TRBJ2-7; no clear D. The CDR3 is 15 amino acids. V was pared by 0 bases and J by 4 bases, with 14 bases between. Germline V gene lookup returns CDR1 SGHRS and CDR2 YFSETQ. The CDR3 sequence: CASSLEAGTWYEQYF. DNA for the CDR3: TGCGCCAGCAGCTTGGAGGCAGGTACTTGGTACGAGCAGTACTTC.